These 12 T cell receptor beta chains came from one sample sequenced in a study of long-term antiretroviral therapy in people with HIV. Sequencing relied on immunoSEQ assay v3.0, run at survey level. Sequenced by immunoSEQ multiplex PCR; TCRdb stores in-frame clones only, minus some. Of under 30,000 clones listed, around 88% are singletons. The sequencing used unsorted PBMCs, collected 3 years after starting antiretroviral therapy. These receptors were collected from a man younger than 30 with HIV.

The V and J genes are TRBV10-3 and TRBJ1-3, with 9 nucleotides matching TRBD1. The ends lost 5 bases at V and 0 bases at J; junction bases unmatched: 5. CDR1 is ENHRY and CDR2 is SYGVKD in the germline V gene. The CDR3 is 16 amino acids. The CDR3 DNA reads TGTGCCATCAGTACCGGGACAGGGAGCTCTGGAAACACCATATATTTT. The encoded protein is CAISTGTGSSGNTIYF.

The chain employs TRBV10-3 and TRBJ1-6; D remains unclear. The CDR3 spans 15 residues. The germline CDR1 and CDR2 sequences are ENHRY and SYGVKD. V lost 3 bases and J 5 bases, leaving 11 bases between the germline ends. The CDR3 loop reads CAISEGRRDNSPLHF. In DNA form, the CDR3 reads TGTGCCATCAGTGAAGGACGGAGAGATAATTCACCCCTCCACTTT.

This clone was found once. The V gene is TRBV5-1, the J gene TRBJ1-4, with TRBD1 identical over 7 bases. Trimming removed 4 bases from V and 6 bases from J; junction bases left unmatched: 12. Per germline, CDR1 SGHRS and CDR2 YFSETQ. This CDR3 spans 16 amino acids. CDR3 residues: CASSPRGRYLDEKLFF. The CDR3 DNA sequence: TGCGCCAGCAGCCCCAGGGGGAGGTATTTGGATGAAAAACTGTTTTTT.

The chain couples TRBV5-4 to TRBJ1-3; 7 bases agree with TRBD1. V dropped 7 bases and J dropped 3; count of bases not matched to a gene: 10. Looked up from germline, CDR1 is SGHNT and CDR2 is YYREEE (reference sequence). The CDR3 runs 15 residues. The CDR3 here is CASGRHDRDGNTIYF. The CDR3 nucleotides read TGTGCCAGCGGCCGACACGACAGGGATGGAAACACCATATATTTT.

The chain recombines TRBV5-8 with TRBJ2-2; D unresolved. V shed 0 bases and J shed 1 base, with 10 bases lying between them. This CDR3 contains 16 residues. Per the germline V gene, CDR1 is SGHTS and CDR2 is YDEGEE. The CDR3 DNA reads as TGTGCCAGCAGCTTGGGAATAGAAGAGAACACCGGGGAGCTGTTTTTT. It yields the protein CASSLGIEENTGELFF.

The CDR3 DNA follows: TGTGCCAGTAGCAACCCACCGGGACAGGGAATCCACGAGCAGTACGTC. Protein product: CASSNPPGQGIHEQYV. V gene TRBV19 combines with J gene TRBJ2-7, with 9 bases that match TRBD1. This CDR3 comprises 16 residues. V shed 6 bases and J 5 bases; nucleotides not matched to a gene: 14. Germline assignment: CDR1 LNHDA and CDR2 SQIVND (reference sequence).

This clone has just one count. The V gene is TRBV7-8, the J gene TRBJ2-3, with a possible D match to TRBD1 (6 bases). Trimming removed 5 bases from V and 0 bases from J, with 15 bases in between. Germline CDR1 reads SGHVS; CDR2 reads FQNEAQ. The CDR3 length is 16 residues. The CDR3 sequence: CASSPMLGASTDTQYF. DNA for the CDR3: TGTGCCAGCAGCCCCATGCTGGGGGCCAGCACAGATACGCAGTATTTT. Drawing the rest from reference TRBV7-8 and TRBJ2-3, the complete variable domain is GAGVSQSPRYKVAKRGQDVALRCDPISGHVSLFWYQQALGQGPEFLTYFQNEAQLDKSGLPSDRFFAERPEGSVSTLKIQRTQQEDSAVYLCASSPMLGASTDTQYFGPGTRLTVL.

V gene TRBV5-5 combines with J gene TRBJ1-2, with D unclear. The CDR3 is 16 residues long. V was pared by 4 bases and J by 7 bases, with 23 bases between. CDR1 and CDR2 (germline): SGHKS, YYEKEE (reference sequence). CDR3 loop: CASSGLRAGYVRGYTF. The CDR3 nucleotides read TGTGCCAGCAGCGGACTACGGGCGGGGTACGTACGTGGCTACACCTTC.

The chain joins TRBV9 to TRBJ1-1, with D hard to call. Trimming cost V 2 bases and J 1 base, with 9 bases left between them. Per the germline V gene, CDR1 is SGDLS and CDR2 is YYNGEE. The CDR3 consists of 14 residues. The CDR3: CASSVLTENTEAFF. CDR3 DNA sequence: TGTGCCAGCAGCGTCCTTACAGAGAACACTGAAGCTTTCTTT. The whole variable domain, filled in from reference TRBV9 and TRBJ1-1, reads DSGVTQTPKHLITATGQRVTLRCSPRSGDLSVYWYQQSLDQGLQFLIQYYNGEERAKGNILERFSAQQFPDLHSELNLSSLELGDSALYFCASSVLTENTEAFFGQGTRLTVV.

J is TRBJ2-7 and V is TRBV7-6, with TRBD1 identical over 7 bases. Germline lookup yields CDR1 SGHVS and CDR2 FNYEAQ. The CDR3 loop spans 15 amino acids. With 5 bases clipped from V and 0 bases from J, the junction kept 7 bases outside the gene matches. In DNA form, the CDR3 reads TGTGCCAGCAGCCGATCCGGGACAGCCTCCTACGAGCAGTACGTC. Its translation is CASSRSGTASYEQYV.

The CDR3: CASRRGEVNTGELFF. CDR3 nucleotides: TGTGCCAGCCGCCGGGGGGAGGTAAACACCGGGGAGCTGTTTTTT. The V and J genes are TRBV19 and TRBJ2-2; 7 bases line up with TRBD2. Per the germline V gene, CDR1 is LNHDA and CDR2 is SQIVND (reference sequence). CDR3 length: 15 residues. V lost 9 bases, J lost 2 bases, and 9 bases stayed unmatched.

The chain uses TRBV7-3 and TRBJ2-2, with no clear D. Deletions cut 1 base from V and 6 bases from J, with 3 bases between. Germline loops: CDR1 SGHTA, CDR2 FQGTGA. The CDR3 is 12 amino acids. This CDR3 reads CASSLNPGELFF. The DNA of the CDR3 is TGTGCCAGCAGCTTAAACCCCGGGGAGCTGTTTTTT.